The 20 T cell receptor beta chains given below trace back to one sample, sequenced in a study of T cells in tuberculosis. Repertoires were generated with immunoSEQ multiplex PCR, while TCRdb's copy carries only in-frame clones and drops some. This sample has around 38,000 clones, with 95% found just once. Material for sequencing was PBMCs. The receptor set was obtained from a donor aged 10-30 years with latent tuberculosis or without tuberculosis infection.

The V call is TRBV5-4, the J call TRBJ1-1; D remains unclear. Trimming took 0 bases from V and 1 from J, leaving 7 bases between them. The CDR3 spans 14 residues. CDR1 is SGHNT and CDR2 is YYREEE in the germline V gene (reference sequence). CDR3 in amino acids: CASSLVAENTEAFF. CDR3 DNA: TGTGCCAGCAGCTTGGTAGCAGAGAACACTGAAGCTTTCTTT.

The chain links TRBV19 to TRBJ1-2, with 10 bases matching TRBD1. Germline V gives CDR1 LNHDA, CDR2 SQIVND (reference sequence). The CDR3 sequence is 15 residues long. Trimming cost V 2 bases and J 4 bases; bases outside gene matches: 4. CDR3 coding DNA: TGTGCCAGTAGTATACCGGGACAGGGGAGCTATGGCTACACCTTC. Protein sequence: CASSIPGQGSYGYTF. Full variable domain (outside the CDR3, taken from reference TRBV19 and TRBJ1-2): DGGITQSPKYLFRKEGQNVTLSCEQNLNHDAMYWYRQDPGQGLRLIYYSQIVNDFQKGDIAEGYSVSREKKESFPLTVTSAQKNPTAFYLCASSIPGQGSYGYTFGSGTRLTVV.

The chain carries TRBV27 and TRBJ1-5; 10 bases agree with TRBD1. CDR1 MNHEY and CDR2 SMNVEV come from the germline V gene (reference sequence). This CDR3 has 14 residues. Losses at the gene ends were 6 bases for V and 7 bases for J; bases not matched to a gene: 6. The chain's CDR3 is CASSRTGGGQPQHF. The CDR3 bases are TGTGCCAGCAGCCGGACAGGGGGTGGACAGCCCCAGCATTTT.

This CDR3 is CASWGLAGSKETQYF. CDR3 nucleotides: TGTGCCAGCTGGGGACTAGCGGGATCCAAAGAGACCCAGTACTTC. V and J are TRBV27 and TRBJ2-5; 13 bases agree with TRBD2. CDR3 size: 15 residues. With 8 bases clipped from V and 3 bases from J, the junction kept 6 bases outside the gene matches. Germline V CDR1 and CDR2: MNHEY, SMNVEV (reference sequence).

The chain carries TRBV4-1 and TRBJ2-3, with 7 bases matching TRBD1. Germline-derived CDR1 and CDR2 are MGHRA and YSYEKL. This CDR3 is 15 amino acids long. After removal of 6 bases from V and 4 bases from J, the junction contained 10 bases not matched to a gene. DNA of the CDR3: TGCGCCAGCAGTCCAACAGGGGCCGGGGCAGATACGCAGTATTTT. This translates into CASSPTGAGADTQYF.

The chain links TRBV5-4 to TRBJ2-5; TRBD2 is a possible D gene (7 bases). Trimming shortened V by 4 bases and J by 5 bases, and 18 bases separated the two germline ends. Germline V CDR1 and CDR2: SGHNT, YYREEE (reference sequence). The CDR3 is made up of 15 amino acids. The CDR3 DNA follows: TGTGCCAGCAGCAATAACCACAGGGAGGGCGAGACCCAGTACTTC. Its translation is CASSNNHREGETQYF.

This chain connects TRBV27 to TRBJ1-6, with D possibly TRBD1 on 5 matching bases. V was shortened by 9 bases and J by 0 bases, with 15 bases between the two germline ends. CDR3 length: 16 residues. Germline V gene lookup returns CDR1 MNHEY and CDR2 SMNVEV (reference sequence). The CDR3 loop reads CASCRDSPSYNSPLHF. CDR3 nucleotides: TGTGCCAGTTGCCGAGACAGTCCCTCCTATAATTCACCCCTCCACTTT.

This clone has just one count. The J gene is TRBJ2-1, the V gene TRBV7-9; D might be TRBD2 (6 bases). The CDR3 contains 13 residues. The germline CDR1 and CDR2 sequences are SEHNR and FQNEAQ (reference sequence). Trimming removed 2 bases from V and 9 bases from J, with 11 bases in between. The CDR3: CASSLSGETEQFF. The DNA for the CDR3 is TGTGCCAGCAGCTTATCGGGGGAGACTGAGCAGTTCTTC.

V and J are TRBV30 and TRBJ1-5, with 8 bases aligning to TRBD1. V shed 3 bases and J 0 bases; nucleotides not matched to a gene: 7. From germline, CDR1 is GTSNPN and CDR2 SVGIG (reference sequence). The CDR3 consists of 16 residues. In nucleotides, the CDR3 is TGTGCCTGGAGGGCAGGGGGCCGGTATAGCAATCAGCCCCAGCATTTT. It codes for CAWRAGGRYSNQPQHF.

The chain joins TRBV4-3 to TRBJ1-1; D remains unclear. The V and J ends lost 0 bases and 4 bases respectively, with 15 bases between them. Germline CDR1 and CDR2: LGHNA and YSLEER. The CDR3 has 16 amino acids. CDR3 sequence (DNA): TGCGCCAGCAGCCAAGATCGGGTAGGAGTGGGCACTGAAGCTTTCTTT. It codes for CASSQDRVGVGTEAFF.

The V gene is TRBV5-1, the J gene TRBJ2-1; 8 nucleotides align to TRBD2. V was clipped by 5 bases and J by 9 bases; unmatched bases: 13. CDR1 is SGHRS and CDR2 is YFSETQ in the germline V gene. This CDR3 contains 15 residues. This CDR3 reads CASRVLAAEVGEQFF. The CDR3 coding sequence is TGCGCCAGCAGGGTACTAGCGGCGGAAGTTGGTGAGCAGTTCTTC.

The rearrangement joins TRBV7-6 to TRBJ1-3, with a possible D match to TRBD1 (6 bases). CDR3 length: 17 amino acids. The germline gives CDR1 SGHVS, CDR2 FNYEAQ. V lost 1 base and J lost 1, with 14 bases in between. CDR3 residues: CASSLGARGASGNTIYF. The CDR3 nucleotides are TGTGCCAGCAGCTTAGGGGCCCGGGGGGCTTCTGGAAACACCATATATTTT.

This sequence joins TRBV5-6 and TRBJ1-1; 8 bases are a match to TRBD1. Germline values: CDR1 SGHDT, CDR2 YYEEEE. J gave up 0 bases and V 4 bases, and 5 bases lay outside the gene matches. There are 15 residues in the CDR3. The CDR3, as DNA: TGTGCCAGCAGCCTAGGACAGGGATTGAACACTGAAGCTTTCTTT. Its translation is CASSLGQGLNTEAFF.

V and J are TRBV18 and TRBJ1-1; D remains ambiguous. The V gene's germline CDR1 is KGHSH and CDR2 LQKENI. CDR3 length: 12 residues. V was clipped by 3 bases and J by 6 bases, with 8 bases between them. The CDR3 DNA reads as TGTGCCAGCTCACCGGCGGGCGCTGAAGCTTTCTTT. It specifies CASSPAGAEAFF.

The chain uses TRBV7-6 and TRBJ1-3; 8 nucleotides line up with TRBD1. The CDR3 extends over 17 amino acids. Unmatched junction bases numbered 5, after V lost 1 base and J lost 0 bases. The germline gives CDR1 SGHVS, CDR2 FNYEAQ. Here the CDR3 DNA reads TGTGCCAGCAGCTTAGTAGGACAGGGCAGCTCTGGAAACACCATATATTTT. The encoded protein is CASSLVGQGSSGNTIYF.

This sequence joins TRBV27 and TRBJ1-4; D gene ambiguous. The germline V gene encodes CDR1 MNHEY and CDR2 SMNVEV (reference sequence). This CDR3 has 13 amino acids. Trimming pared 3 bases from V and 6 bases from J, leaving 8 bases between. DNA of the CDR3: TGTGCCAGCAGTTTTTCGGGTGATGAAAAACTGTTTTTT. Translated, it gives CASSFSGDEKLFF.

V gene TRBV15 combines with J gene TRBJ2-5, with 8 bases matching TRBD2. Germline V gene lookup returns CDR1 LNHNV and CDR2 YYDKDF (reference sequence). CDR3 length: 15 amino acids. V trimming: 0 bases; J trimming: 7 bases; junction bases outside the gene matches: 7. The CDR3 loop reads CATSRDFGGDGTQYF. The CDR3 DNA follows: TGTGCCACCAGCAGAGATTTCGGGGGGGACGGGACCCAGTACTTC.

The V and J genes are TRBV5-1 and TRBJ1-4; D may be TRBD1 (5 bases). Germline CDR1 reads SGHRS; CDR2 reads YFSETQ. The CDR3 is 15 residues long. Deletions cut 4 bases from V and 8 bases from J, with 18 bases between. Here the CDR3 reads CASSGDGRLEEKLFF. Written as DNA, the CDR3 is TGCGCCAGCAGCGGGGACGGGAGATTAGAAGAAAAACTGTTTTTT.

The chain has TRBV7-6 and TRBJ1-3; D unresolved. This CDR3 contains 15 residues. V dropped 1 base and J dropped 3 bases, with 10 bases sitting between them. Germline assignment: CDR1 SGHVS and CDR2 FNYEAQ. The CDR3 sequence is CASSLGLAGGNTIYF. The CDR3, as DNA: TGTGCCAGCAGCTTAGGTTTGGCAGGTGGAAACACCATATATTTT.

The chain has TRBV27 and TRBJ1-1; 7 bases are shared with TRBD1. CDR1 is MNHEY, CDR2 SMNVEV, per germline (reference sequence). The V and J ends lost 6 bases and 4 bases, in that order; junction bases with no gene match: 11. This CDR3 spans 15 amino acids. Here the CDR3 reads CASRRDREFSTEAFF. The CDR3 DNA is TGTGCCAGCAGAAGAGACAGGGAATTCAGCACTGAAGCTTTCTTT.